This section outlines one T cell receptor beta chain sequence together with its context. This clone was observed at least ten times. The target of this receptor is not known. Per-base quality was not reported, and no clone a single base away is much larger than it. Other DNA sequences in the same sample also yield this CDR3. Library method: PCR. The instrument given in TCRdb is Illumina HiSeq 4000. High-throughput sequencing was used to profile the CDR3 region of the TCR beta-chain in every patient. The authors' analysis ran thus. The researchers built a classifier to tell apart papillary thyroid cancer patients with distant metastasis, based on CDR3 differences among clinicopathological groups. Repertoire diversity was assessed with the Shannon index, and tumor-blood repertoire similarity with the Morisita-Horn index. In-frame beta chains were kept once TCRdb had trimmed the public reads at Q25 with fastp and called clones with MiXCR. V and J calls and clone size were set by TCRdb, not the authors. This sample lists some 83,000 clones; approximately 12% were detected once. The ten largest make up 8.5% to 10% of the sample.

Before undergoing thyroid surgery, none of the patients had been given any kind of treatment. Using T-cell receptor beta sequencing, the researchers looked back retrospectively at clinical samples from patients, gathered between about 2012 and 2019. The source of the sample is a study of metastatic and nonmetastatic thyroid tumors (dated by TCRdb to about 2020). About the full investigation: The researchers compared repertoires between peripheral blood samples and tumor or nodule tissue samples from patients with malignant or benign thyroid disease. Beyond this particular receptor, the publication reports: In both blood and tumor samples, TCR beta diversity was reported to be significantly higher in malignant tumors than in benign nodules.

Germline trimming amounts to 5 bases on V and 1 base on J, with 7 as the count of junction bases outside the gene matches. Sequences DFQATT (CDR1) and SNEGSKA (CDR2) are obtained from the germline V gene (reference sequence). Inclusive of the bounding cysteine and phenylalanine, the CDR3 is 14 residues long. The entry retains the CDR3 DNA only, 42 bases that are in frame from base 1. Specimen: tumor tissue. Recombination joined TRBV20-1 with TRBJ2-7; the central 8 bases match TRBD2. The source is a female donor with papillary thyroid cancer or a benign thyroid nodule (not recorded which). Some clones in this sample may be carry-over from other donors' samples. The CDR3 in this case is CSAGLAGPSYEQYF. The sequenced DNA is TGCAGTGCTGGGTTAGCGGGACCATCCTACGAGCAGTACTTC.